A single sample gave rise to the 2 T cell receptor beta chains below, sequenced in a study of identical twins. From the 5' RACE reads, TCRdb called clonotypes with MiXCR, one entry per CDR3 protein. Here the sample spans some 500,000 distinct CDR3 sequences, over 12% being singletons. These data are also associated with another study on yellow fever vaccine responses in identical twins.

The sequenced sample was CD4+ T cells sorted from blood. Source of these receptors: a young woman in good health.

This clonotype was observed a few times. This chain uses TRBV12-3 or TRBV12-4 with TRBJ2-7; D is perhaps TRBD1 (5 bases). Trimming stripped 3 bases from V and 3 bases from J, with 9 bases between. The CDR3 is 13 residues long. The CDR3 spells CASSFAQGYEQYF. The CDR3, as DNA: TGTGCCAGCAGTTTTGCGCAGGGCTACGAGCAGTACTTC.

The chain combines TRBV11-1 with TRBJ2-3; TRBD2 matches at 13 bases. The germline CDR1 and CDR2 sequences are SGHAT and FQDESV (reference sequence). The ends lost 0 bases at V and 1 base at J; junction bases unmatched: 4. The CDR3 sequence is 18 residues long. The CDR3 region is CASSLAWGLAGRTDTQYF. In nucleotides, the CDR3 is TGTGCCAGCAGCTTAGCGTGGGGACTAGCGGGGCGCACAGATACGCAGTATTTT.